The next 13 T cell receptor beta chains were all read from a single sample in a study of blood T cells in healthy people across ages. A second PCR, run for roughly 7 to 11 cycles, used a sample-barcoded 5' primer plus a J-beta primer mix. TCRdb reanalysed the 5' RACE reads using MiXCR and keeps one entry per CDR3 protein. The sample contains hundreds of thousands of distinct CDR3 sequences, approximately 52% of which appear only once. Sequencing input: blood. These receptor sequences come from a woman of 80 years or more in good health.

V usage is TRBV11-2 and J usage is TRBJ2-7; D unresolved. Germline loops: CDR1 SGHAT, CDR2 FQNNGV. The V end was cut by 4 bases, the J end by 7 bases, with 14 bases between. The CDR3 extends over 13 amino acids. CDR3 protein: CASSYRMDDEQYF. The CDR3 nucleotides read TGTGCCAGCAGCTACCGGATGGACGATGAGCAGTACTTC.

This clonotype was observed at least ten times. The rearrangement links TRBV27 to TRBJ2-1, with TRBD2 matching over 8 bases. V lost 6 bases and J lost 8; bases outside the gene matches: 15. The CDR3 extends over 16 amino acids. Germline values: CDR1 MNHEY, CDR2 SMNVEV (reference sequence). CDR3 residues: CASRPSRAGEVDEQFF. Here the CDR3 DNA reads TGTGCCAGCAGACCTTCCCGAGCGGGGGAGGTCGATGAGCAGTTCTTC.

The CDR3 region is CASRGQGGYEQFF. In DNA, the CDR3 is TGTGCCAGCCGCGGACAGGGGGGTTATGAGCAGTTCTTC. V and J are TRBV28 and TRBJ2-1; 10 nucleotides match TRBD1. Germline CDR1 reads MDHEN; CDR2 reads SYDVKM. The CDR3 has 13 residues. The trim removed 8 bases at V and 8 bases at J, leaving 6 bases unmatched. Complete variable domain (other parts from reference TRBV28 and TRBJ2-1): DVKVTQSSRYLVKRTGEKVFLECVQDMDHENMFWYRQDPGLGLRLIYFSYDVKMKEKGDIPEGYSVSREKKERFSLILESASTNQTSMYLCASRGQGGYEQFFGPGTRLTVL.

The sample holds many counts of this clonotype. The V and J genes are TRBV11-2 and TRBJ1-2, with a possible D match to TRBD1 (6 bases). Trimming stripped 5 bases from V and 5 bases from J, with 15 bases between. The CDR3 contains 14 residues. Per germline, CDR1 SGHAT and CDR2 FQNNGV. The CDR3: CASSVLGGEYGYTF. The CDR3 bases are TGTGCCAGCAGCGTGCTAGGGGGGGAATATGGCTACACCTTC. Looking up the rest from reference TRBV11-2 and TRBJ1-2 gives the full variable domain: EAGVAQSPRYKIIEKRQSVAFWCNPISGHATLYWYQQILGQGPKLLIQFQNNGVVDDSQLPKDRFSAERLKGVDSTLKIQPAKLEDSAVYLCASSVLGGEYGYTFGSGTRLTVV.

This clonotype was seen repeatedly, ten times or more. This chain's CDR3 is CASSTQGAQTDTQYF. CDR3 sequence (DNA): TGTGCCAGCAGCACACAGGGGGCGCAAACAGATACGCAGTATTTT. The V gene is TRBV12-3 or TRBV12-4, the J gene TRBJ2-3, with TRBD1 matching 9 bases. The CDR3 length is 15 residues. V lost 6 bases to trimming and J lost 3 bases; unmatched junction nucleotides: 7.

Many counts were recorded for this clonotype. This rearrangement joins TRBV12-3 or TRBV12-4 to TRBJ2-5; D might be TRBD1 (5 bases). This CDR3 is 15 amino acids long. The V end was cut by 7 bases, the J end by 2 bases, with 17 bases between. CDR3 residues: CASTRGESPQETQYF. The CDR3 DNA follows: TGTGCCAGCACAAGGGGCGAAAGCCCTCAAGAGACCCAGTACTTC.

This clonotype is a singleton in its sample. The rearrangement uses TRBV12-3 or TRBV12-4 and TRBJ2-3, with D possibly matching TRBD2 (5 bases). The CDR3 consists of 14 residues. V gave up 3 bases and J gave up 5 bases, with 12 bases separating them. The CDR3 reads CASSFHGEGDTQYF. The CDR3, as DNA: TGTGCCAGCAGTTTCCACGGGGAAGGAGATACGCAGTATTTT.

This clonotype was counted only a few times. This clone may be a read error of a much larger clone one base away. The CDR3 DNA follows: TGTGCCAGCAGCGTAGGACTCCTCTACGAGCAGTACTTC. Translated: CASSVGLLYEQYF. V and J are TRBV7-2 and TRBJ2-7; D might be TRBD2 (5 bases). This CDR3 contains 13 residues. Trimming took off 5 bases at V and 3 bases at J, with 11 bases between the two ends. The germline gives CDR1 SGHTA, CDR2 FQGNSA.

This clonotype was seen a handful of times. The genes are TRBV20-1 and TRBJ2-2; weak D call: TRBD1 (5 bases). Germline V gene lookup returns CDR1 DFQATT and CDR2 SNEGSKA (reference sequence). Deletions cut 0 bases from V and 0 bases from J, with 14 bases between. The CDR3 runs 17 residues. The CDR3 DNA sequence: TGCAGTGCTAGAGAAAGAAGGGGTTCAGCGAACACCGGGGAGCTGTTTTTT. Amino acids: CSARERRGSANTGELFF.

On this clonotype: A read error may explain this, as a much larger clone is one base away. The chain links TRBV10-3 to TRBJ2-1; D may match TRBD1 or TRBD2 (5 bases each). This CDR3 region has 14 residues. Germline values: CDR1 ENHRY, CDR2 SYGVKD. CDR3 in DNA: TGTGTCATCAGTGAGTCGAGGGGAGACGAGAAGCAGTTCTTC. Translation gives CVISESRGDEKQFF.

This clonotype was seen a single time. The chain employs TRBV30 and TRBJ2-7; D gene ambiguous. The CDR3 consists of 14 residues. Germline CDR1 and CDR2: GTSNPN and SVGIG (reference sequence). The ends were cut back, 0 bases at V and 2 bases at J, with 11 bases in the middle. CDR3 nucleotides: TGTGCCTGGAGTGTACCCCCTGGGGCCTACGAGCAGTACTTC. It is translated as CAWSVPPGAYEQYF.

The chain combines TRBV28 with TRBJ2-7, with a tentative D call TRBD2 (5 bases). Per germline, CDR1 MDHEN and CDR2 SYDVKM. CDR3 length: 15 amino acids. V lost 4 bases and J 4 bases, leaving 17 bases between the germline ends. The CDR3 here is CASSSPGNNDYEQYF. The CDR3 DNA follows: TGTGCCAGCAGTTCACCGGGAAATAATGATTACGAGCAGTACTTC.

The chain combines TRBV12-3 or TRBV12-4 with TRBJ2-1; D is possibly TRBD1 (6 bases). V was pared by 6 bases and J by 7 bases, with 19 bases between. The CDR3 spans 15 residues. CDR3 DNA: TGTGCCAGCAGCCCAGGGAGCAGGGGTTTTAATGAGCAGTTCTTC. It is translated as CASSPGSRGFNEQFF.